These T cell receptor beta chains were read from a single sample in a study of identical twins. TCRdb ran MiXCR on the 5' RACE reads and lists one entry per CDR3 protein. The table lists about 530,000 distinct CDR3 sequences, roughly 15% of them singletons, with roughly 0.4% in the top ten. The same data also went into a second study, on yellow fever vaccine responses in identical twins.

The sequencing input was CD4+ T cells sorted from blood. These receptors all stem from a young woman in good health. CDR3s include the opening cysteine and the closing phenylalanine or tryptophan. Each record gives: CDR3 DNA, CDR3 protein, D gene, V gene, clone size, J gene. A D gene is named only where the DNA matches it firmly. The size field is filled for only some rows; it gives once, few, many or a size class.

DNA: TGTGCCAGCGTTCAAGCAGCTGGACGTACCGGGGAGCTGTTTTTT
CDR3: CASVQAAGRTGELFF
D: NA
V: TRBV11-1
size: NA
J: TRBJ2-2

DNA: TGTGCCAGCAGCTTAGGGACTATGGCCGAGCAGTACTTC
CDR3: CASSLGTMAEQYF
D: NA
V: TRBV7-2
size: NA
J: TRBJ2-7

DNA: TGTGCCAGCAGCCAAGGCGTAGGCTCTGGAAACACCATATATTTT
CDR3: CASSQGVGSGNTIYF
D: NA
V: TRBV3-1
size: NA
J: TRBJ1-3

DNA: TGCAGTGCTGCCGTCCCCGGCGCGCGAGCAGATACGCAGTATTTT
CDR3: CSAAVPGARADTQYF
D: NA
V: TRBV20-1
size: few
J: TRBJ2-3

DNA: TGTGCCAGCAGCTTTCATCGGGAAGACAATGAGCAGTTCTTC
CDR3: CASSFHREDNEQFF
D: NA
V: TRBV7-2
size: NA
J: TRBJ2-1

DNA: TGTGCCAGCGACGACAGCACCGATCTTGGCTACACCTTC
CDR3: CASDDSTDLGYTF
D: NA
V: TRBV2
size: few
J: TRBJ1-2

DNA: TGTGCCAGCAGCGTTGGGACTAGCGTTAATGAGCAGTTCTTC
CDR3: CASSVGTSVNEQFF
D: TRBD2
V: TRBV9
size: many
J: TRBJ2-1

DNA: TGTGCCAGCAGCCCGGAGACTAGCGGGATGTACTTCTTC
CDR3: CASSPETSGMYFF
D: TRBD2
V: TRBV3-1
size: NA
J: TRBJ2-1

DNA: TGTGCCACCGGGACTCTGGGCTACGAGCAGTACTTC
CDR3: CATGTLGYEQYF
D: NA
V: TRBV15
size: few
J: TRBJ2-7

DNA: TGCGCCAGCATTGGACTAGGGTCAAACAATGAGCAGTTCTTC
CDR3: CASIGLGSNNEQFF
D: TRBD2
V: TRBV5-1
size: few
J: TRBJ2-1

DNA: TGTGCCAGCAGCTTGAGGGGGCTCAATGGCTACACCTTC
CDR3: CASSLRGLNGYTF
D: TRBD1
V: TRBV12-3/TRBV12-4
size: NA
J: TRBJ1-2

DNA: TGCGCCAGCAGCCAAGTGGGTCTCAAACGGCTGTTCGGAGAGACCCAGTACTTC
CDR3: CASSQVGLKRLFGETQYF
D: NA
V: TRBV4-1
size: few
J: TRBJ2-5

DNA: TGCGCCAGCAGCTTGGAACAGGGGAATTCACCCCTCCACTTT
CDR3: CASSLEQGNSPLHF
D: TRBD1
V: TRBV5-1
size: many
J: TRBJ1-6

DNA: TGTGCCAGCAGCTCTGGGTGGTCAGGGGGCACGAATGAGCAGTTCTTC
CDR3: CASSSGWSGGTNEQFF
D: TRBD1
V: TRBV7-9
size: NA
J: TRBJ2-1

DNA: TGTGCCAGCAGTTTAAGGGGTGGGCAGTACATTCAGTACTTC
CDR3: CASSLRGGQYIQYF
D: NA
V: TRBV28
size: few
J: TRBJ2-4

DNA: TGTGCCAGCAGCCCCTGGGAGGCTGGGGCCAACGTCCTGACTTTC
CDR3: CASSPWEAGANVLTF
D: NA
V: TRBV14
size: NA
J: TRBJ2-6

DNA: TGTGCCAGCAGTGAACAGAGCACAGATACGCAGTATTTT
CDR3: CASSEQSTDTQYF
D: NA
V: TRBV2
size: many
J: TRBJ2-3

DNA: TGTGCCAGCAGCCAAGTTAATACGGGAGGCGAGCAGTACTTC
CDR3: CASSQVNTGGEQYF
D: TRBD2
V: TRBV3-1
size: NA
J: TRBJ2-7

DNA: TGCAGCGTTGAAACTGGACAGCAAAACACCATATATTTT
CDR3: CSVETGQQNTIYF
D: NA
V: TRBV29-1
size: few
J: TRBJ1-3

DNA: TGTGCCAGCAGTTACCGTAGAACGAACACTGAAGCTTTCTTT
CDR3: CASSYRRTNTEAFF
D: NA
V: TRBV6-5
size: NA
J: TRBJ1-1

DNA: TGTGCCAGCAGTTTAGGCAGTCTCCAAGAGACCCAGTACTTC
CDR3: CASSLGSLQETQYF
D: NA
V: TRBV12-3/TRBV12-4
size: many
J: TRBJ2-5

DNA: TGTGCCAGCAGTGGTCGAGCTTTCTTT
CDR3: CASSGRAFF
D: NA
V: TRBV2
size: few
J: TRBJ1-1

DNA: TGTGCCACCAGTGATTCAACTAGTATTTATGAGCAGTTCTTC
CDR3: CATSDSTSIYEQFF
D: NA
V: TRBV24-1
size: NA
J: TRBJ2-1

DNA: TGTGCCAGCTCACCACGGGACAGGGGTGTTTCAGAGACCCAGTACTTC
CDR3: CASSPRDRGVSETQYF
D: TRBD1
V: TRBV18
size: NA
J: TRBJ2-5

DNA: TGCAGTGCTAGTCTCCGACTCGGTGGCAATGAGCAGTTCTTC
CDR3: CSASLRLGGNEQFF
D: NA
V: TRBV20-1
size: few
J: TRBJ2-1

DNA: TGCAGTGCTAGAGAAGCAGGGGGGTTCTACGAGCAGTACTTC
CDR3: CSAREAGGFYEQYF
D: NA
V: TRBV20-1
size: NA
J: TRBJ2-7